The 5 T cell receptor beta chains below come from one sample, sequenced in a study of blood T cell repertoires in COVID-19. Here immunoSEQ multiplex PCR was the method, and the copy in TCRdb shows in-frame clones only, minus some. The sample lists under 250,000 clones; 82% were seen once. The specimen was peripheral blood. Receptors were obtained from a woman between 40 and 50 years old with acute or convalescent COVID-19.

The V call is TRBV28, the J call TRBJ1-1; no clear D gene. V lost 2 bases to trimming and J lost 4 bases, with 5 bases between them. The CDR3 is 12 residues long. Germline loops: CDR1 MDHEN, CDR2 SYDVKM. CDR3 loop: CASSLRSTEAFF. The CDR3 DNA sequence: TGTGCCAGCAGTTTACGGAGCACTGAAGCTTTCTTT.

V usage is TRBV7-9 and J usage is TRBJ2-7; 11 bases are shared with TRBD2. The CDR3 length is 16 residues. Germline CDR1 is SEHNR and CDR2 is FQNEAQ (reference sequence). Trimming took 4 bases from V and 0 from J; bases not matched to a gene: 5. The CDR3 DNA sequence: TGTGCCAGCAGCTCCCCCGGGACTAGCGGCTCCTACGAGCAGTACTTC. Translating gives CASSSPGTSGSYEQYF.

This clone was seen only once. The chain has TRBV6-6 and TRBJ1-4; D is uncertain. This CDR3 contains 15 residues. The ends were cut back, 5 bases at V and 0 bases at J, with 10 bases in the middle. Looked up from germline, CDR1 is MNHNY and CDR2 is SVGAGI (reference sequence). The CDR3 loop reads CASSPDGTTNEKLFF. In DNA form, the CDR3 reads TGTGCCAGCAGTCCGGACGGGACAACTAATGAAAAACTGTTTTTT.

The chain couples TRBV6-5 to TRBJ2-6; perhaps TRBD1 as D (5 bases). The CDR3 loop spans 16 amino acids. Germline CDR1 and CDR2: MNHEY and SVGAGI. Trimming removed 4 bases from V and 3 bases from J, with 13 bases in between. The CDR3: CASSFLRGFGANVLTF. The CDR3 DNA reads TGTGCCAGCAGTTTTCTAAGGGGATTTGGGGCCAACGTCCTGACTTTC.

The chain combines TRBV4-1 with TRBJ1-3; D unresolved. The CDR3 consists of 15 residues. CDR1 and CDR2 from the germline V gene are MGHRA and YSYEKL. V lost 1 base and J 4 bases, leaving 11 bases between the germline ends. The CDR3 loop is CASSQVNGFGNTIYF. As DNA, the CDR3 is TGCGCCAGCAGCCAAGTTAACGGTTTCGGAAACACCATATATTTT.